This entry features one T cell receptor beta chain sequence. This clone occurred a few times. No antigen is known for it. No much larger clone exists at a distance of one base, and base qualities are not known. Whole blood was collected in K2EDTA tubes by collaborating institutions according to the institutions' own protocols. For TCRbeta analysis, collaborators shipped samples as frozen whole blood, isolated PBMCs, or DNA extracted from either of those sample types. These data belong to a study of blood T cell repertoires in COVID-19 (dated by TCRdb to about 2020). Regarding the complete study: Samples from collaborators originated in the United States, Italy and Spain and spanned both the acute and convalescent phases of COVID-19. The sample metadata nearly always contained a de-identified subject ID, COVID-19 status, age in years and sex. Subjects who had been exposed to COVID-19, were actively infected with it, or had recovered from it provided the deeply sampled blood TCRbeta repertoires that made up the dataset. The samples were drawn from the first 160 participants of the ongoing ImmuneRACE study and from roughly 1,300 subjects provided by 6 global collaborators. The repertoires were made available in a free public database intended to serve as a resource for research on the immune response to SARS-CoV-2. Where available, HLA class I and class II types were taken from metadata supplied by the sample provider and were not determined by assay-based typing. The prospective study material was composed of cDNA or gDNA derived from T cells, B-cell-depleted T cells, or PBMCs. Results and caveats for the whole study, not just this receptor: How much clinical and demographic metadata was included differed by source and by participant, and the metadata was provided uncurated.

The germline V gene (reference sequence) specifies LNHDA as CDR1 and SQIVND as CDR2. Trimming leaves V shorter by 5 bases and J shorter by 7 bases, with the junction holding 3 bases beyond the gene matches. There are 13 amino acids in the CDR3, from cysteine to phenylalanine inclusive. Only CDR3 DNA remains: 39 bases, in frame from the first base. TCRbeta CDR3 regions were amplified from genomic DNA using the immunoSEQ Assay, a bias-controlled multiplex PCR. For the original study's pipeline: Within the assay, amplification of reference gene primers was used to estimate how many nucleated cells each sample contained. To quantify the absolute abundance of each unique TCRbeta CDR3 rearrangement, sequence reads were collapsed and filtered. For each sample, productive Simpson clonality was calculated by taking the square root of Simpson's diversity index across productive rearrangements. TCRdb provides this immuneACCESS table in a form limited to in-frame rearrangements. Some clones are lacking; in checked studies, under half of them reflect an unresolved V gene, and why the rest are absent is not known. Clone size and the V and J calls come from that table; the DNA yielded D and trimming. In this sample the table shows some 110,000 clones, around 77% of which occur a single time. Together, the top ten hold 16% of the sample.

The rearrangement joined TRBV19 to TRBJ1-5, and 9 bases in between align with TRBD1. The TCR comes from a man in his fifties or sixties with active or convalescent COVID-19. Sequenced input: peripheral blood. CDR3 loop: CASSPTGGQPQHF. Read as DNA, the sequence is TGTGCCAGTAGTCCCACAGGGGGCCAGCCCCAGCATTTT.